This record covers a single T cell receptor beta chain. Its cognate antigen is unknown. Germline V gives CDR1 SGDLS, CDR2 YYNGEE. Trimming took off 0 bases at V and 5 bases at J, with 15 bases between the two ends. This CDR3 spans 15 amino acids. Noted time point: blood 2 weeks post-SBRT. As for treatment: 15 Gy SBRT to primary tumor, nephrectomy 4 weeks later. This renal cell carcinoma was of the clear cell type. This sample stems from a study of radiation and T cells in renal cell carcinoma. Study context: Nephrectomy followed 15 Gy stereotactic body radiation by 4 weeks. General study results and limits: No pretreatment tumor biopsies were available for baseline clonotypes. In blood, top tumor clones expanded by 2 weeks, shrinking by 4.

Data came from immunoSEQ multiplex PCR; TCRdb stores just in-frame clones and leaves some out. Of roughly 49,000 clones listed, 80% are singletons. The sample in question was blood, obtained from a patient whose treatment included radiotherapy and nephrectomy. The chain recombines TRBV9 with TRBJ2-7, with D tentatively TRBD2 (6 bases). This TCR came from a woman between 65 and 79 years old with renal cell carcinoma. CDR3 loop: CASSVAQGGFDEQYF. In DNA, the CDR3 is TGTGCCAGCAGCGTAGCCCAGGGAGGTTTCGACGAGCAGTACTTC.